This record covers a single T cell receptor (beta chain). The antigen is not known. This sample was taken from a study of T-cell memory formation after mild COVID-19. Findings and caveats of the study: Later expanders leaned CD4+, whereas clones that contracted between day 15 and 85 were balanced CD4/CD8.

TCRdb reprocessed the 5' RACE reads via MiXCR and lists one record per CDR3 protein. The sample carries under 300,000 distinct CDR3 sequences, approximately 18% recorded once. The CDR3 consists of 17 residues. V was clipped by 1 base and J by 6 bases; unmatched bases: 12. Germline assignment: CDR1 LGHNA and CDR2 YSLEER. This receptor was identified in a man younger than 30 who had mild COVID-19 (a few samples of this study predate the infection). Cell type and time point are not known. The chain links TRBV4-3 to TRBJ2-3; TRBD1 agrees at 8 bases. Sequencing was carried out using PBMCs or a T cell subset sorted from them (not recorded which). The CDR3 spells CASSQVTDQGARDTQYF. The CDR3 DNA is TGCGCCAGCAGCCAAGTAACCGACCAGGGGGCACGGGATACGCAGTATTTT.